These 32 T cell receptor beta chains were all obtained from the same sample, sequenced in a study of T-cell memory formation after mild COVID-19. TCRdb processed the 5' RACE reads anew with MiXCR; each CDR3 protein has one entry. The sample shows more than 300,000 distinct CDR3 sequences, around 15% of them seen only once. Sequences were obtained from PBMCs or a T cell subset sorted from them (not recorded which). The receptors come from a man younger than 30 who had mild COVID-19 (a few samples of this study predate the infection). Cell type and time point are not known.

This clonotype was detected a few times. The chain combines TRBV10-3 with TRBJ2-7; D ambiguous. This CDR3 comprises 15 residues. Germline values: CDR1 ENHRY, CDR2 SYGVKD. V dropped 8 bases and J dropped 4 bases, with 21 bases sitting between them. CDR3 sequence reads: CAIALSQGNVYEQYF. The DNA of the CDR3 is TGTGCCATCGCATTAAGCCAAGGGAATGTTTACGAGCAGTACTTC.

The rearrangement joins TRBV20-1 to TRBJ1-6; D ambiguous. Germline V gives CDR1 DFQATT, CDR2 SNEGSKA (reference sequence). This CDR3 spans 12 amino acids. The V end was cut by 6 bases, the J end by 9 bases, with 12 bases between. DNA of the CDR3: TGCAGTGCCAGAAGTAGGGTTTCACCCCTCCACTTT. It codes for CSARSRVSPLHF.

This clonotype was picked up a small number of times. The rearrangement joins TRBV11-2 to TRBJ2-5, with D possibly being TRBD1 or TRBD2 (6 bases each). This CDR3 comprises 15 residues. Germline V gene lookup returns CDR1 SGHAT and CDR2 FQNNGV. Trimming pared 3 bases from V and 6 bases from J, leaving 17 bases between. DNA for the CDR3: TGTGCCAGCAGCTTGGGGGGCTCCGCCCGGAAGACCCAGTACTTC. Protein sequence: CASSLGGSARKTQYF.

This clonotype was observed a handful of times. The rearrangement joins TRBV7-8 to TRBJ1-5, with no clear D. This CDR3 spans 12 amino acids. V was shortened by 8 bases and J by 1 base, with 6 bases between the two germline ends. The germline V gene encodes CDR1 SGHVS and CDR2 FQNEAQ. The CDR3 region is CASGGSNQPQHF. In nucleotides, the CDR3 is TGTGCCAGCGGAGGGAGCAATCAGCCCCAGCATTTT.

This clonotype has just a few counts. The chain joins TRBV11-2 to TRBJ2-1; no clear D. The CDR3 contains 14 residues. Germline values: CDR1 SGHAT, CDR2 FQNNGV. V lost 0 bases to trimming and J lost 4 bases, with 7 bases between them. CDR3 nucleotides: TGTGCCAGCAGCTTAGATGGCTTTTACAATGAGCAGTTCTTC. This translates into CASSLDGFYNEQFF.

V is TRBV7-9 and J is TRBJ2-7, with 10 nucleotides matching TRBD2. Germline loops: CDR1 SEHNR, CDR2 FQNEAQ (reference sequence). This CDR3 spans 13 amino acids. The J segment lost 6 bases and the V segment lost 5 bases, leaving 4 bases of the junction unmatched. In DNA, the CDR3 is TGTGCCAGCAGCCCGAGCGGGGGGGCCGAGCAGTACGTC. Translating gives CASSPSGGAEQYV.

CDR3 sequence: CASSYRGSNQPQHF. DNA of the CDR3: TGTGCCAGCAGTTACAGGGGAAGCAATCAGCCCCAGCATTTT. This chain connects TRBV6-2 or TRBV6-3 to TRBJ1-5, with TRBD1 as a possible D gene (5 bases). CDR1 and CDR2 (germline): MNHEY, SVGEGT. The CDR3 spans 14 residues. The V gene lost 2 bases and the J gene lost 1 base, with 6 bases spanning the gap.

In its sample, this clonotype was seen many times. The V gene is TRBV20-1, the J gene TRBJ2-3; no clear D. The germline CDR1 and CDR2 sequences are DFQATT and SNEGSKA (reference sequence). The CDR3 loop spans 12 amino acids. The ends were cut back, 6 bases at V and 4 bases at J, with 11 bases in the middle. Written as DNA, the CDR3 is TGCAGTGCCGCATCCGGTTCAGATACGCAGTATTTT. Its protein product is CSAASGSDTQYF.

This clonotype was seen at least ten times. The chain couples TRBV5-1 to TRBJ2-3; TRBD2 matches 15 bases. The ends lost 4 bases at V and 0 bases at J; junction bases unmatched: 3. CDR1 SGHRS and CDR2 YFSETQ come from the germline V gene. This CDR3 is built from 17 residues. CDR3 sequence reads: CASSEGLAGGSTDTQYF. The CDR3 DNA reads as TGCGCCAGCAGCGAGGGACTAGCGGGGGGTAGCACAGATACGCAGTATTTT.

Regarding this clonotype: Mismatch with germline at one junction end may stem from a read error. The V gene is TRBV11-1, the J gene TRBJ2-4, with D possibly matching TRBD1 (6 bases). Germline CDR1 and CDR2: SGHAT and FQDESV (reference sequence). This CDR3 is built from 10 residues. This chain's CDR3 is CASSLPWGLF. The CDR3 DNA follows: TGTGCCAGCAGCCTTCCCTGGGGGCTCTTC. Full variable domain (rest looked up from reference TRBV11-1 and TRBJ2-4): EAEVAQSPRYKITEKSQAVAFWCDPISGHATLYWYRQILGQGPELLVQFQDESVVDDSQLPKDRFSAERLKGVDSTLKIQPAELGDSAMYLCASSLPWGLFGAGTRLSVL.

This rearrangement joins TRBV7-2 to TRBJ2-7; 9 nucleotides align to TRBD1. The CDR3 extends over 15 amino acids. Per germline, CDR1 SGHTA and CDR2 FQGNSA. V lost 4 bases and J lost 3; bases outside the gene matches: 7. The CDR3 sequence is CASSSRDRDGYEQYF. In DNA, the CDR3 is TGTGCCAGCAGCTCCCGGGACAGGGACGGCTACGAGCAGTACTTC. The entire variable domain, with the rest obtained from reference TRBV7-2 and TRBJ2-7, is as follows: GAGVSQSPSNKVTEKGKDVELRCDPISGHTALYWYRQSLGQGLEFLIYFQGNSAPDKSGLPSDRFSAERTGGSVSTLTIQRTQQEDSAVYLCASSSRDRDGYEQYFGPGTRLTVT.

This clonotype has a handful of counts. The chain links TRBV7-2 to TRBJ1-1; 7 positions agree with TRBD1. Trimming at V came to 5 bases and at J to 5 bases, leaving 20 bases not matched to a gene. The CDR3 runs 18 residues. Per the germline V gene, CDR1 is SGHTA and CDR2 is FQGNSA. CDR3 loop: CASSTPGEQGLRGTEAFF. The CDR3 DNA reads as TGTGCCAGCAGCACCCCAGGGGAACAGGGGTTACGAGGTACTGAAGCTTTCTTT.

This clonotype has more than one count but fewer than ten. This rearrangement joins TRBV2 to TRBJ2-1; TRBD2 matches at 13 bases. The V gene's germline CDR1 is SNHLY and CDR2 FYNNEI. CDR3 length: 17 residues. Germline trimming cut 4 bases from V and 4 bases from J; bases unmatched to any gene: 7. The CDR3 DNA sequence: TGTGCCAGCAGTGTGTCCCTACTAGCGGGGGGGTACAATGAGCAGTTCTTC. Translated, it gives CASSVSLLAGGYNEQFF.

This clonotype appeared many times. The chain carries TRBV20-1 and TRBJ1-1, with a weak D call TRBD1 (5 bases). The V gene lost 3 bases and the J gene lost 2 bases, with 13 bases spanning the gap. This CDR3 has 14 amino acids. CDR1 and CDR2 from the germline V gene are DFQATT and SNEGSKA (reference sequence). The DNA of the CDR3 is TGCAGTGCTAGGCCCGGAGGGGCAAACACTGAAGCTTTCTTT. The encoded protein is CSARPGGANTEAFF.

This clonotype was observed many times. DNA of the CDR3: TGTGCCAGCTCACCAGAGACAGGGACCGGGGAGCTGTTTTTT. The encoded protein is CASSPETGTGELFF. The chain links TRBV18 to TRBJ2-2; 7 bases are a match to TRBD1. V gave up 2 bases and J gave up 5 bases; unmatched junction bases: 2. This CDR3 has 14 residues. In germline, CDR1 is KGHSH, CDR2 LQKENI.

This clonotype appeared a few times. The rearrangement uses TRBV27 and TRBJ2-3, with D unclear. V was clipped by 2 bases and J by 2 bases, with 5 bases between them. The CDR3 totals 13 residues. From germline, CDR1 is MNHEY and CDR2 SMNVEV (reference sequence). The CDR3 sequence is CASSLQPTDTQYF. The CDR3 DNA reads TGTGCCAGCAGTTTACAGCCCACAGATACGCAGTATTTT.

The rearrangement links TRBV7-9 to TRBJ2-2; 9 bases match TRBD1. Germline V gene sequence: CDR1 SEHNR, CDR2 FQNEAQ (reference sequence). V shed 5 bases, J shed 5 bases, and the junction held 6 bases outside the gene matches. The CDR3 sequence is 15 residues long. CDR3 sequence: CASSPVGTGTGELFF. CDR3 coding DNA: TGTGCCAGCAGCCCCGTCGGGACAGGGACCGGGGAGCTGTTTTTT.

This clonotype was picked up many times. The CDR3 reads CASRPTGSYEQYF. In DNA, the CDR3 is TGTGCCAGCAGACCAACAGGGAGCTACGAGCAGTACTTC. The chain combines TRBV7-9 with TRBJ2-7; D is perhaps TRBD1 (6 bases). The germline gives CDR1 SEHNR, CDR2 FQNEAQ (reference sequence). The CDR3 sequence is 13 residues long. V was shortened by 6 bases and J by 3 bases, with 12 bases between the two germline ends.

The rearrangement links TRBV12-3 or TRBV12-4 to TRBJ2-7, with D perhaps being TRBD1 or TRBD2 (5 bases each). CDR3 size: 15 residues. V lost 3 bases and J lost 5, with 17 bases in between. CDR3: CASSFERAGSHEQYF. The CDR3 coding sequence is TGTGCCAGCAGTTTTGAAAGAGCAGGGAGCCACGAGCAGTACTTC.

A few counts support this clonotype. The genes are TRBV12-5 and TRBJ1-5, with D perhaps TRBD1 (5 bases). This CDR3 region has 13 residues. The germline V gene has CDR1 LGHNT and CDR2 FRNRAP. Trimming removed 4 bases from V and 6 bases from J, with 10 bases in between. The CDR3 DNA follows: TGTGCTAGTGGTTCCGACAGCGGTCAGCCCCAGCATTTT. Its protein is CASGSDSGQPQHF. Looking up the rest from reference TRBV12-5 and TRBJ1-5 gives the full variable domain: DARVTQTPRHKVTEMGQEVTMRCQPILGHNTVFWYRQTMMQGLELLAYFRNRAPLDDSGMPKDRFSAEMPDATLATLKIQPSEPRDSAVYFCASGSDSGQPQHFGDGTRLSIL.

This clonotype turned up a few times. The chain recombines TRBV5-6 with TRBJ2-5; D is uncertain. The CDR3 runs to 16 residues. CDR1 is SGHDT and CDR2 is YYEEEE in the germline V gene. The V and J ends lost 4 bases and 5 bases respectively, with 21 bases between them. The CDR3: CASSRMLVQTGETQYF. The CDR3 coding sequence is TGTGCCAGCAGCCGAATGTTGGTCCAGACCGGGGAGACCCAGTACTTC.

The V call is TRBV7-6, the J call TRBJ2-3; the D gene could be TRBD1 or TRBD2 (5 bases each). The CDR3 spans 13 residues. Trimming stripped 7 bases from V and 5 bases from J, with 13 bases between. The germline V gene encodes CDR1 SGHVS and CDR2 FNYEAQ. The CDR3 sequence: CASNTYGGDTQYF. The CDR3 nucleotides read TGTGCCAGCAACACATATGGGGGAGATACGCAGTATTTT.

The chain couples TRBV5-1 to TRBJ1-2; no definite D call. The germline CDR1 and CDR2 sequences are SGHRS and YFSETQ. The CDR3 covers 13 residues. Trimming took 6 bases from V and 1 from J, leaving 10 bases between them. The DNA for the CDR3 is TGCGCCAGCACCGTCGAGAATAACTATGGCTACACCTTC. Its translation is CASTVENNYGYTF.

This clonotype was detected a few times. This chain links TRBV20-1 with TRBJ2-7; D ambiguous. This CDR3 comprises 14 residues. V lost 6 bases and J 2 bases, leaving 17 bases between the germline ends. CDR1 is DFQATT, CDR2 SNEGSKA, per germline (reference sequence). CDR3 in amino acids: CSASAWVTTYEQYF. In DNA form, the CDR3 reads TGCAGTGCCTCCGCTTGGGTGACGACCTACGAGCAGTACTTC.

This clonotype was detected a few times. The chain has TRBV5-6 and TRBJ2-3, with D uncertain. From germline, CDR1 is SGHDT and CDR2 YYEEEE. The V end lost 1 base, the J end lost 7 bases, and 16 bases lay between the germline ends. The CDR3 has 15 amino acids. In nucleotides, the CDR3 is TGTGCCAGCAGCTTGTCTGCTCTTAGTGGAAATACGCAGTATTTT. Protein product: CASSLSALSGNTQYF.

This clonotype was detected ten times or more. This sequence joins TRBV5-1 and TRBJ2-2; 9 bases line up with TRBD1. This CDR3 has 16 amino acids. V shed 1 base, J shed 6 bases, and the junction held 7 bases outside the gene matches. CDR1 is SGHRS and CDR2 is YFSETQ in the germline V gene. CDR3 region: CASSLQGTGPSGELFF. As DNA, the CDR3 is TGCGCCAGCAGCTTGCAGGGGACAGGGCCTTCCGGGGAGCTGTTTTTT.

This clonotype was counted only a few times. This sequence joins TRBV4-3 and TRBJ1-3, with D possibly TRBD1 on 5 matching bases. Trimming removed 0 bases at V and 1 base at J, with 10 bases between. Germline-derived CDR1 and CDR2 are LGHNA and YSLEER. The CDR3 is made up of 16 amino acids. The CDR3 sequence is CASSQDMGESGNTIYF. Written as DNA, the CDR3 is TGCGCCAGCAGCCAAGATATGGGGGAATCTGGAAACACCATATATTTT.

The CDR3 reads CASSQEGGHQPQHF. The CDR3 DNA follows: TGTGCCAGCAGCCAAGAGGGAGGGCATCAGCCCCAGCATTTT. V gene TRBV3-1 combines with J gene TRBJ1-5; D remains unclear. CDR1 and CDR2 (germline): LGHDT, YNNKEL (reference sequence). The CDR3 loop spans 14 amino acids. Deletions cut 0 bases from V and 5 bases from J, with 8 bases between.

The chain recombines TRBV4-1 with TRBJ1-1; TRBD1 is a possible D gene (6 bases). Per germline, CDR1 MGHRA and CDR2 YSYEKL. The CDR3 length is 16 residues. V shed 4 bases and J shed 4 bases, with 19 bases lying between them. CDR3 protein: CASSRPGVDDGTEAFF. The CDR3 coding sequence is TGCGCCAGCAGCCGACCAGGGGTAGATGATGGCACTGAAGCTTTCTTT.

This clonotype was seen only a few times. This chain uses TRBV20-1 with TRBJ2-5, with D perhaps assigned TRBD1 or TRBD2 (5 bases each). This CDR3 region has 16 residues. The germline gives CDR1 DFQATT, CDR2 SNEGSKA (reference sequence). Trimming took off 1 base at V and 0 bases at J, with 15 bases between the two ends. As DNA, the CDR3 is TGCAGTGCTAGAGGAGGGACCCAGATGTACCAAGAGACCCAGTACTTC. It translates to CSARGGTQMYQETQYF.

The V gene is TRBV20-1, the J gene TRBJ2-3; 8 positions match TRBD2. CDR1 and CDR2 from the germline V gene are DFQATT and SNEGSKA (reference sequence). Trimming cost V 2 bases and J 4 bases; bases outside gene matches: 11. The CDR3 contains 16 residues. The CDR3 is CSARSLAGRGADTQYF. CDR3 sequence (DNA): TGCAGTGCTAGAAGTCTGGCGGGGCGGGGGGCAGATACGCAGTATTTT.

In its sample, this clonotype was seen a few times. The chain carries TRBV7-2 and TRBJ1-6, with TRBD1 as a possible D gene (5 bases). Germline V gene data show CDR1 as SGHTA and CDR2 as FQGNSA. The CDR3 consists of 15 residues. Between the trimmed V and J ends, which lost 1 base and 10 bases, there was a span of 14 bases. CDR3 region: CASSLDRQGNSPLHF. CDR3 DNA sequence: TGTGCCAGCAGCTTAGATAGGCAGGGAAACTCACCCCTCCACTTT.